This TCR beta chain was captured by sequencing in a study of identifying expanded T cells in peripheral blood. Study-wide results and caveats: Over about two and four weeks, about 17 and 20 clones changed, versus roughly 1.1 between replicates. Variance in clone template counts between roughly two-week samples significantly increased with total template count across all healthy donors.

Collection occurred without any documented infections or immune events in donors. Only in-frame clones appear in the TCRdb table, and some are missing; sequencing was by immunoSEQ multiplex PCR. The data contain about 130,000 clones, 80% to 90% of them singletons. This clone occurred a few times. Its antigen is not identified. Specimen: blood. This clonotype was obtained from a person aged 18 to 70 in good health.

This CDR3 is CSALGLSYTF. The DNA of the CDR3 is TGCAGTGCGCTGGGTTTGAGCTACACCTTC. The chain is built from TRBV20-1 and TRBJ1-2, with D uncertain. V dropped 6 bases and J dropped 9 bases, with 11 bases sitting between them. The CDR3 is 10 residues long. The germline V gene encodes CDR1 DFQATT and CDR2 SNEGSKA (reference sequence).